A selection of T cell receptor beta chains follows, all from one sample in a study of STAT5B mutations in CD4+ large granular lymphocyte leukemia. Profiled with immunoSEQ multiplex PCR; TCRdb holds only in-frame clones, not every one. The table shows some 30,000 clones, with 65% to 70% occurring only once. What was sequenced was CD4+ T cells from blood buffy coats. Source of these receptors: a human donor in good health. Each CDR3 is given with its conserved first and last residue. D genes are given only for firm matches. Only part of the rows carry a size: once, few, many, or a class if the clone is expanded.

J: TRBJ1-2
size: few
V: TRBV7-9
D: .
DNA: TGTGCCAGCAGCCTTGCCAGGGAGGGCGGCTACACCTTC
CDR3: CASSLAREGGYTF

J: TRBJ2-3
size: .
V: TRBV7-3
D: .
DNA: TGTGCCAGCAGCTTAAACCCGAACGGAGGATACACGGATACGCAGTATTTT
CDR3: CASSLNPNGGYTDTQYF

J: TRBJ1-4
size: .
V: TRBV5-5
D: .
DNA: TGTGCCAGCAGCTTGTTAGGACAGCTTAATGAAAAACTGTTTTTT
CDR3: CASSLLGQLNEKLFF

J: TRBJ1-1
size: few
V: TRBV7-9
D: TRBD1
DNA: TGTGCCAGCAGCAACCGCCAGACAGGGGTAAACTTT
CDR3: CASSNRQTGVNF

J: TRBJ1-2
size: .
V: TRBV6-1
D: TRBD1
DNA: TGTGCCGGTGCCAGGGGACAGGGGAACGATGGCTACACCTTC
CDR3: CAGARGQGNDGYTF

J: TRBJ2-3
size: .
V: TRBV5-1
D: TRBD2
DNA: TGCGCCAGCAGCGACTATAGCGGGGGGCCGGCGGATACGCAGTATTTT
CDR3: CASSDYSGGPADTQYF

J: TRBJ1-5
size: .
V: TRBV2
D: .
DNA: TGTGCCAGCAGTGAAGCATGGGGCAGCAATCAGCCCCAGCATTTT
CDR3: CASSEAWGSNQPQHF

J: TRBJ1-1
size: .
V: TRBV6-1
D: .
DNA: TGTGCCAGCAGTCGTGGGGTGACAGGTGAAGCTTTCTTT
CDR3: CASSRGVTGEAFF

J: TRBJ2-1
size: .
V: TRBV14
D: .
DNA: TGTGCCAGCAGCCAGGACAGAACCCGTAACAATGAGCAGTTCTTC
CDR3: CASSQDRTRNNEQFF

J: TRBJ2-1
size: .
V: TRBV10-3
D: TRBD2
DNA: TGTGCCATCAGTGGGGACGAGCGGGGACGGCAGTTCTTC
CDR3: CAISGDERGRQFF